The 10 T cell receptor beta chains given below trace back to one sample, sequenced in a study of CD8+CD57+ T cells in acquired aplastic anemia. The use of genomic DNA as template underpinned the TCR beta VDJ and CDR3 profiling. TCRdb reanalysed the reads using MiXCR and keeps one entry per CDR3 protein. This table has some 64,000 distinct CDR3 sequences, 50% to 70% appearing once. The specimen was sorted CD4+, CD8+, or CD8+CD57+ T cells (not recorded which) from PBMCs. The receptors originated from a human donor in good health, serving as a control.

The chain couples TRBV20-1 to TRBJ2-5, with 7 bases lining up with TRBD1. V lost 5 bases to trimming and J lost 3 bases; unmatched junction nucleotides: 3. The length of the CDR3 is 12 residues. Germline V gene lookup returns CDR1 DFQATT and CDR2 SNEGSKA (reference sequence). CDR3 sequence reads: CSALTGKETQYF. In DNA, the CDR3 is TGCAGTGCTTTGACAGGGAAAGAGACCCAGTACTTC.

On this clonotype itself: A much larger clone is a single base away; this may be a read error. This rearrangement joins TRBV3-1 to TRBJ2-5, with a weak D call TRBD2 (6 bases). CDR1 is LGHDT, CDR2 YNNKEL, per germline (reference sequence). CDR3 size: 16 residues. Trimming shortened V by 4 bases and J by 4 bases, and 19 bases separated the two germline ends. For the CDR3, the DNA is TGTGCCAGCAGCCGAAGGGCGGCGGGACCCAGAGAGACCCAGTACTTC. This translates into CASSRRAAGPRETQYF.

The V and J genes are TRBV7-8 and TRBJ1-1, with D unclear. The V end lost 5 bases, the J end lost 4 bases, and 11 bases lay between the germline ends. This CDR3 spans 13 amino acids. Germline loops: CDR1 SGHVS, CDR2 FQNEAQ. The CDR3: CASSPKGGTEAFF. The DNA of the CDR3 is TGTGCCAGCAGCCCCAAGGGAGGCACTGAAGCTTTCTTT.

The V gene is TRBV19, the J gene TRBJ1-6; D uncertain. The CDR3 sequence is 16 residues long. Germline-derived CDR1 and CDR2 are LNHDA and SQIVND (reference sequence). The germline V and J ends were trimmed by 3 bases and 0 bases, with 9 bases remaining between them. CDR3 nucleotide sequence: TGTGCCAGTAGTATGGGCGGGAGCTCCTATAATTCACCCCTCCACTTT. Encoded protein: CASSMGGSSYNSPLHF. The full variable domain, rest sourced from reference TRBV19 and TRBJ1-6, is DGGITQSPKYLFRKEGQNVTLSCEQNLNHDAMYWYRQDPGQGLRLIYYSQIVNDFQKGDIAEGYSVSREKKESFPLTVTSAQKNPTAFYLCASSMGGSSYNSPLHFGNGTRLTVT.

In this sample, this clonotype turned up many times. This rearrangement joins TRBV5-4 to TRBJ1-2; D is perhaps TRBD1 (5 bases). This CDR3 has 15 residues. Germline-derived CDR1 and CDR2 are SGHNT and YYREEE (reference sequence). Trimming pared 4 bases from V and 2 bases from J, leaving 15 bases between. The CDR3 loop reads CASSAIAQGNYGYTF. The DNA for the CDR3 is TGTGCCAGCAGCGCAATCGCTCAGGGCAACTATGGCTACACCTTC.

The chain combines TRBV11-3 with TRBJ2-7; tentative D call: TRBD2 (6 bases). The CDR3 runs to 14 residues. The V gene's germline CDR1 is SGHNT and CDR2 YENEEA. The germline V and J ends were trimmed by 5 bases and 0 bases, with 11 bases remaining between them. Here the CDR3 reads CASSTDGSSYEQYF. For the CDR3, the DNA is TGTGCCAGCAGCACCGACGGGAGCTCCTACGAGCAGTACTTC.

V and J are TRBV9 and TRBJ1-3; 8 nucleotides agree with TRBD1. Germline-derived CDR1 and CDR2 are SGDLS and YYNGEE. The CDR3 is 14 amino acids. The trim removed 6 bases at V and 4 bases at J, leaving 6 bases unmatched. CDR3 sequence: CASTGGASGNTIYF. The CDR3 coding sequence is TGTGCCAGCACAGGGGGCGCGTCAGGAAACACCATATATTTT.

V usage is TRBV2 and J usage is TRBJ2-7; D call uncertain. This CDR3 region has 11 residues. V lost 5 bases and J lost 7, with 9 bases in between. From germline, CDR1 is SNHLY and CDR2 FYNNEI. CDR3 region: CASSLSGEQYF. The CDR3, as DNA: TGTGCCAGCAGTCTTAGTGGGGAGCAGTACTTC. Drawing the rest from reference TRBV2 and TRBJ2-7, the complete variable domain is EPEVTQTPSHQVTQMGQEVILRCVPISNHLYFYWYRQILGQKVEFLVSFYNNEISEKSEIFDDQFSVERPDGSNFTLKIRSTKLEDSAMYFCASSLSGEQYFGPGTRLTVT.

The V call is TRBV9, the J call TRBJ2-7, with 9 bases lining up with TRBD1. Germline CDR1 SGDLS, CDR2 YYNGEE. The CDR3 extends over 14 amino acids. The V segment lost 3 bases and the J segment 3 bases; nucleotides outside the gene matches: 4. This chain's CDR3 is CASSGGQGIYEQYF. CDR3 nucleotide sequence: TGTGCCAGCAGCGGGGGACAGGGCATCTACGAGCAGTACTTC.

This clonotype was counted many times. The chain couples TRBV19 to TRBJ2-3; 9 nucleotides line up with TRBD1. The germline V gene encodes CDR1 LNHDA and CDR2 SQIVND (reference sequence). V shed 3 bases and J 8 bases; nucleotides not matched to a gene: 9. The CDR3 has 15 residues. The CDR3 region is CASSISGTGTGTQYF. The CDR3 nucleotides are TGTGCCAGTAGTATCTCCGGGACAGGGACGGGTACGCAGTATTTT.